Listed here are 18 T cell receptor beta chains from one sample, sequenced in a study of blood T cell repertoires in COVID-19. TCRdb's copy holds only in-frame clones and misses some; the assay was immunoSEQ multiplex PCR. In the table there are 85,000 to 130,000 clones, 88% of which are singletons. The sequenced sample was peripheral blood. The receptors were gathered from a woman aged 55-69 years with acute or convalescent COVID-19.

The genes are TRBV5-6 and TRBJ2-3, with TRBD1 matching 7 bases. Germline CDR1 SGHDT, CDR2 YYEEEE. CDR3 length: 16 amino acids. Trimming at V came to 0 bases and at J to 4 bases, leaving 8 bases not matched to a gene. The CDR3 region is CASSLGRQGRADTQYF. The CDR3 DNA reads TGTGCCAGCAGCTTGGGACGACAGGGCCGTGCAGATACGCAGTATTTT.

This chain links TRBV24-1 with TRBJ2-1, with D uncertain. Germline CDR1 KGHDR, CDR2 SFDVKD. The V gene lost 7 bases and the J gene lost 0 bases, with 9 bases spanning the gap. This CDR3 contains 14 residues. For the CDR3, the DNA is TGTGCCACCAGCCCACAGTTCTCCTACAATGAGCAGTTCTTC. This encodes CATSPQFSYNEQFF.

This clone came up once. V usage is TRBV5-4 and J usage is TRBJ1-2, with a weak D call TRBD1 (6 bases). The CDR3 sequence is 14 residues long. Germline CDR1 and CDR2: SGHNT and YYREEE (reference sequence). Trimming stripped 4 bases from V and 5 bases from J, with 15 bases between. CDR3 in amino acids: CASSRGGGQYGYTF. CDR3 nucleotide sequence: TGTGCCAGCAGCCGCGGGGGCGGCCAGTATGGCTACACCTTC.

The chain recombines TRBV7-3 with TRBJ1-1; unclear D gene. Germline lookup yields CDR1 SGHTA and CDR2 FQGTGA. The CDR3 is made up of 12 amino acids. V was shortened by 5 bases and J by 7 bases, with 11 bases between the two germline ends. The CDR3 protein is CASSRPPGEAFF. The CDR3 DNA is TGTGCCAGCAGCCGGCCCCCGGGTGAAGCTTTCTTT.

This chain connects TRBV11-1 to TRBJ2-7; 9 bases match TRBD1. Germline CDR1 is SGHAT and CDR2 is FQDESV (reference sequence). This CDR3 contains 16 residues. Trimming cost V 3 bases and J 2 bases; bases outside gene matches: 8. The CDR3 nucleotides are TGTGCCAGCAGCTTGAGGGGACAGGGCAAGACCTACGAGCAGTACTTC. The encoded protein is CASSLRGQGKTYEQYF.

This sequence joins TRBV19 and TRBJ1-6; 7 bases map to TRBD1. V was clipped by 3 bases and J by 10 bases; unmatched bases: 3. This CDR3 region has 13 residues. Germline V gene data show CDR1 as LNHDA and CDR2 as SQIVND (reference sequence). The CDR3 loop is CASSIDRASPLHF. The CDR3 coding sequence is TGTGCCAGTAGTATCGACAGGGCCTCACCCCTCCACTTT.

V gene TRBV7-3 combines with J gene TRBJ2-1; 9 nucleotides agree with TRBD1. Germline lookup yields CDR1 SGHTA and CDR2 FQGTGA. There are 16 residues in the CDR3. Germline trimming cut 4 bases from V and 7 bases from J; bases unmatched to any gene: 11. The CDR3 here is CASSSNPGTGFNEQFF. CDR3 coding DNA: TGTGCCAGCAGCTCTAATCCGGGGACAGGGTTTAATGAGCAGTTCTTC. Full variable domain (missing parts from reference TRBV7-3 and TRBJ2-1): GAGVSQTPSNKVTEKGKYVELRCDPISGHTALYWYRQSLGQGPEFLIYFQGTGAADDSGLPNDRFFAVRPEGSVSTLKIQRTERGDSAVYLCASSSNPGTGFNEQFFGPGTRLTVL.

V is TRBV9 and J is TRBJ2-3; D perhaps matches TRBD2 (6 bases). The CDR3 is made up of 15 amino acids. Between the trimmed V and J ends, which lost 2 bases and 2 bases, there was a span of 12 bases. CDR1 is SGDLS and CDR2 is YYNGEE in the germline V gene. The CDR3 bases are TGTGCCAGCAGCGTTGAGCTAGCGCCCACAGATACGCAGTATTTT. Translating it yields CASSVELAPTDTQYF.

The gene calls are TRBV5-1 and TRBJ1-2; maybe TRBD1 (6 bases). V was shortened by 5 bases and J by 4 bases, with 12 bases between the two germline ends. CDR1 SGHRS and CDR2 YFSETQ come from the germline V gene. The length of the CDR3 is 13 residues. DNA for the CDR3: TGCGCCAGCAGTAAGGGGGAGCTCTATGGCTACACCTTC. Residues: CASSKGELYGYTF. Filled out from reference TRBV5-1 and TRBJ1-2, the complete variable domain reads KAGVTQTPRYLIKTRGQQVTLSCSPISGHRSVSWYQQTPGQGLQFLFEYFSETQRNKGNFPGRFSGRQFSNSRSEMNVSTLELGDSALYLCASSKGELYGYTFGSGTRLTVV.

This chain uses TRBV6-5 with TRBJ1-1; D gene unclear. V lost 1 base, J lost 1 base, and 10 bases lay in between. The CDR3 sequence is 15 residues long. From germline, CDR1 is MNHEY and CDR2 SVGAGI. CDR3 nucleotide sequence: TGTGCCAGCAGTTACTTACGGACTGGGAACACTGAAGCTTTCTTT. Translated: CASSYLRTGNTEAFF.

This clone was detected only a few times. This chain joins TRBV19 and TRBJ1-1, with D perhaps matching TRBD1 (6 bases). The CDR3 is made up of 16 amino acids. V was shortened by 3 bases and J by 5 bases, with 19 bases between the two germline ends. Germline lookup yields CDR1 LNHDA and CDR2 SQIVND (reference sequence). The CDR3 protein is CASSMRLGGPGTEAFF. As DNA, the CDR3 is TGTGCCAGTAGTATGAGGTTGGGGGGGCCTGGGACTGAAGCTTTCTTT.

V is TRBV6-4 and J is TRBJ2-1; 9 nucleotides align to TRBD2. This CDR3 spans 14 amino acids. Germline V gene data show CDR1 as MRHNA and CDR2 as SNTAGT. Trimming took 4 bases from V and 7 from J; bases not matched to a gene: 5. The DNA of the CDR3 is TGTGCCAGCAGTGTAATAGCGGGAGATAATGAGCAGTTCTTC. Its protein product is CASSVIAGDNEQFF.

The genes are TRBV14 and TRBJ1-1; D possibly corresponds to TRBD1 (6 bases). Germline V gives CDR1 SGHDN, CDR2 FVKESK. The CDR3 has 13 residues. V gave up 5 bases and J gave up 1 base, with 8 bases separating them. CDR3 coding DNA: TGTGCCAGCAGCTGGACAGCGAACACTGAAGCTTTCTTT. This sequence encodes CASSWTANTEAFF.

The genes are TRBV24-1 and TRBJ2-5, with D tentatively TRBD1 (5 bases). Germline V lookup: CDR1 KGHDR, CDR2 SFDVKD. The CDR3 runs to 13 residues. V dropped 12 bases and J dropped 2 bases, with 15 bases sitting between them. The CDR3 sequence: CAPQRDSQETQYF. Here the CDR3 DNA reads TGTGCCCCCCAAAGAGACAGTCAAGAGACCCAGTACTTC.

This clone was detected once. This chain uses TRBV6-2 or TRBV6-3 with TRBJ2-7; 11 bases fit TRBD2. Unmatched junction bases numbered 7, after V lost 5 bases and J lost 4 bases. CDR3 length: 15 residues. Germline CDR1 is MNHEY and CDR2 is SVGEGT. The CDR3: CASSTRLAGKYEQYF. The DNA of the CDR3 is TGTGCCAGCAGTACCCGACTAGCGGGGAAATACGAGCAGTACTTC.

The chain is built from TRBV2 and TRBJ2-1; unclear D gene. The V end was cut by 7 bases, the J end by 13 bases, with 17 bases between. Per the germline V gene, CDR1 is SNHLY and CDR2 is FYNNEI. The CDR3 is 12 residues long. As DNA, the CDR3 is TGTGCCAGCAATAAGCGTCCTCCCCCACAGTTCTTC. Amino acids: CASNKRPPPQFF.

The CDR3 sequence: CASTQEGAGSPLHF. CDR3 nucleotide sequence: TGTGCCAGCACCCAGGAGGGGGCCGGTTCACCCCTCCACTTT. The V gene is TRBV28, the J gene TRBJ1-6, with 7 bases lining up with TRBD1. With V trimmed by 7 bases and J by 9 bases, 9 bases remained unmatched. The CDR3 contains 14 residues. The germline V gene encodes CDR1 MDHEN and CDR2 SYDVKM.

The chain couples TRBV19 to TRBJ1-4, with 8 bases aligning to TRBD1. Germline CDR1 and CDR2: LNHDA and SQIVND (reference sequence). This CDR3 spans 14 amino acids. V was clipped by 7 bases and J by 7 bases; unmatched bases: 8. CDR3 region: CASTPRQGPEKLFF. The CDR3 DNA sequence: TGTGCCAGTACACCCCGACAGGGGCCTGAAAAACTGTTTTTT. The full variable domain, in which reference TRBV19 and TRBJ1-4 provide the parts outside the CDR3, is DGGITQSPKYLFRKEGQNVTLSCEQNLNHDAMYWYRQDPGQGLRLIYYSQIVNDFQKGDIAEGYSVSREKKESFPLTVTSAQKNPTAFYLCASTPRQGPEKLFFGSGTQLSVL.